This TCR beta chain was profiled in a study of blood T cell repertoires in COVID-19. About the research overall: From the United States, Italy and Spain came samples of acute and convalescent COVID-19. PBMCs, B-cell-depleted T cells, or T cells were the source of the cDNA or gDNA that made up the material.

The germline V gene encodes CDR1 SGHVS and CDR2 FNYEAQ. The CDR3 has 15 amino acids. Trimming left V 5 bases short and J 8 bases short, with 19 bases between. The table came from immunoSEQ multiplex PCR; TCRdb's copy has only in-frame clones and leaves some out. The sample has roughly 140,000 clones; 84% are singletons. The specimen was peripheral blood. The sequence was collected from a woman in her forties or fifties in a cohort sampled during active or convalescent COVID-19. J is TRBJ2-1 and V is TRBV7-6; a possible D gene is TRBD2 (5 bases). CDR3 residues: CASSPPGHRRDEQFF. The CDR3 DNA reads TGTGCCAGCAGCCCGCCGGGCCATAGGCGGGATGAGCAGTTCTTC.